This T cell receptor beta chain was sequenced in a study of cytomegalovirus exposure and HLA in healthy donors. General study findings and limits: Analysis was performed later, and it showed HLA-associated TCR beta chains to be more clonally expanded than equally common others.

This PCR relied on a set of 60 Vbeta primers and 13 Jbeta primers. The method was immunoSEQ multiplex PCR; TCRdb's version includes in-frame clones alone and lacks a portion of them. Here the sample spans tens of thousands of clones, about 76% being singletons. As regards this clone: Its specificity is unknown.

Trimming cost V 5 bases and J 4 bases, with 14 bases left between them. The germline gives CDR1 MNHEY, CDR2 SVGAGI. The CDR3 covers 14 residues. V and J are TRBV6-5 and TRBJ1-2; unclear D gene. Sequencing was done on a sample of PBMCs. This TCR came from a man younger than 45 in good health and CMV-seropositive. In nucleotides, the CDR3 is TGTGCCAGCAGTGAAGGAGTGGTTCCCTATGGCTACACCTTC. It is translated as CASSEGVVPYGYTF.